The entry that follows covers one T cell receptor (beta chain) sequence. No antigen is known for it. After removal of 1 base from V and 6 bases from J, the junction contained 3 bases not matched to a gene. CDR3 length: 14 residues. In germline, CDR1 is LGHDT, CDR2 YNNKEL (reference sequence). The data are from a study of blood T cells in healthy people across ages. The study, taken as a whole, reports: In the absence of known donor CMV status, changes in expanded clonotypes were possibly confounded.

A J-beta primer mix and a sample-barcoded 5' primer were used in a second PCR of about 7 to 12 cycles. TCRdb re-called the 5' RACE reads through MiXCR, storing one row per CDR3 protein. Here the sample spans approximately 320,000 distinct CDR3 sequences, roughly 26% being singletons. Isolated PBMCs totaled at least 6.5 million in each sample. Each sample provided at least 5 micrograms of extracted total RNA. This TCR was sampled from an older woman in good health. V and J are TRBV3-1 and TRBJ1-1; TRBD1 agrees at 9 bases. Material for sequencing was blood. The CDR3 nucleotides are TGTGCCAGCAGCCAAGCGGGACAGGGACCTGAAGCTTTCTTT. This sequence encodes CASSQAGQGPEAFF.